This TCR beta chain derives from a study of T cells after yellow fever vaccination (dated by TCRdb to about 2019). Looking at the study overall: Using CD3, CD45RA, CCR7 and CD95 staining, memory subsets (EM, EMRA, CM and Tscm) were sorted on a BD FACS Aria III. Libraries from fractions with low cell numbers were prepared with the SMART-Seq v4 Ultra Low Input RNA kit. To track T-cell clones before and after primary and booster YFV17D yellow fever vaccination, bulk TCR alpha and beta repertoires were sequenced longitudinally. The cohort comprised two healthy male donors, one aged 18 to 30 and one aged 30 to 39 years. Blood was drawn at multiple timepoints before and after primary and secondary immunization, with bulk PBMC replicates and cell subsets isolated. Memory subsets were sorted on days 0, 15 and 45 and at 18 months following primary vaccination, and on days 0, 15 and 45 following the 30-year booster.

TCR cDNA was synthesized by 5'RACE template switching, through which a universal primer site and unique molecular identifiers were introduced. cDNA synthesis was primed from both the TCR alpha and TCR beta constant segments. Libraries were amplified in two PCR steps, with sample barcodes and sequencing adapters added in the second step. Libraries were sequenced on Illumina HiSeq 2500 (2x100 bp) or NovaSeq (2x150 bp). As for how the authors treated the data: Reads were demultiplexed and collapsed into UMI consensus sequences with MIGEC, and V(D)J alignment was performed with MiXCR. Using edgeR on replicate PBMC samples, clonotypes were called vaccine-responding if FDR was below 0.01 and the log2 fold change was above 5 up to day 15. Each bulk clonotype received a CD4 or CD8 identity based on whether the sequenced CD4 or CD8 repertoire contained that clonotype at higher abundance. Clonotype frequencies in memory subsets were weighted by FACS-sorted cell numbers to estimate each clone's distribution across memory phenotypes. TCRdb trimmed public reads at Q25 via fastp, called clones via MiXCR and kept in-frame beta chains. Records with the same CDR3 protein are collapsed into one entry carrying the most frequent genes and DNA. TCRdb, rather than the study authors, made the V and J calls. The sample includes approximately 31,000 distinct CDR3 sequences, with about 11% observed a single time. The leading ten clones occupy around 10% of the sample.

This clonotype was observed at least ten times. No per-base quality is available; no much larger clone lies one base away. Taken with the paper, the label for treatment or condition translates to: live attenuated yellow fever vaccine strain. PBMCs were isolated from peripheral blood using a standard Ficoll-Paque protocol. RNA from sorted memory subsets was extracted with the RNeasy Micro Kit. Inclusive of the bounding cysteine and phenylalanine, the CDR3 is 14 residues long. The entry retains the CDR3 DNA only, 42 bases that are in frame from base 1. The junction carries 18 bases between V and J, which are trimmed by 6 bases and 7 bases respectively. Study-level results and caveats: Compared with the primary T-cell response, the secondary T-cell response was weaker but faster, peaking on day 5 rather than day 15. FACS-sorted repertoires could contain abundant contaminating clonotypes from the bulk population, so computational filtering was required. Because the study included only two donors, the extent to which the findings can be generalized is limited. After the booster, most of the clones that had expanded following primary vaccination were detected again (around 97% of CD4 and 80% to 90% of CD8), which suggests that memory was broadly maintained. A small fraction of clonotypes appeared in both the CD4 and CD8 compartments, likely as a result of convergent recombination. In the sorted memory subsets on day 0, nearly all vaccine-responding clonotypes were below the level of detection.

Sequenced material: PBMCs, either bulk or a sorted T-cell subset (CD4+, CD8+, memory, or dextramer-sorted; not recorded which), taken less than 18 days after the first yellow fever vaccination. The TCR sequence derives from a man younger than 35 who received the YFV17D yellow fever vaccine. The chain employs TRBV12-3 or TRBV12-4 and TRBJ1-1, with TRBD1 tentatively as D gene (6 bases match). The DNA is TGTGCCAGCAGGGTAGGGGGGGAGTTTGGTGAAGCTTTCTTT. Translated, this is CASRVGGEFGEAFF.